The entry below gives a single T cell receptor beta chain sequence along with its context. Its specificity is not known. With 60 Vbeta and 13 Jbeta primers, the PCR was carried out. Repertoires were generated with immunoSEQ multiplex PCR, while TCRdb's copy carries only in-frame clones and drops some. This sample contains about 160,000 clones. The CDR3 is 12 residues long. V shed 6 bases and J shed 3 bases, with 9 bases lying between them. Germline loops: CDR1 MDHEN, CDR2 SYDVKM. The data derive from a study of cytomegalovirus exposure and HLA in healthy donors. General study findings and limits: CMV serostatus was the sole immune exposure data available. Some TCR beta chains (164 of them) were listed as cytomegalovirus-associated.

This chain uses TRBV28 with TRBJ2-7; the D gene is possibly TRBD1 (5 bases). Specimen: PBMCs. This clonotype was obtained from a man aged 25 to 40 in good health and CMV-seronegative. As DNA, the CDR3 is TGTGCCAGCAGCCAAACAGGCTACGAGCAGTACTTC. This encodes CASSQTGYEQYF.